This T cell receptor beta chain came from a study of shared clonotypes between healthy human individuals. Study outcomes and limitations: Across subsets, estimated richness was generally greater for naive than for memory populations.

Produced via immunoSEQ multiplex PCR; TCRdb's table is partial and in-frame only. The sample has over 1.4 million clones, approximately 96% seen once. This CDR3 is built from 13 residues. Germline V gene sequence: CDR1 MDHEN, CDR2 SYDVKM. V lost 6 bases, J lost 5 bases, and 13 bases lay in between. A remark on this clone: The antigen is undetermined.

This chain joins TRBV28 and TRBJ1-1, with D uncertain. The receptor's source is a man younger than 45 in good health. The source material was naive CD4+ T cells sorted from blood. The subset: CD45RA+ positively selected. In DNA, the CDR3 is TGTGCCAGCAGGCCCAGGCGGTTTACTGAAGCTTTCTTT. Protein product: CASRPRRFTEAFF.